This T cell receptor (beta chain) was recorded in a study of blood T cell repertoires in COVID-19 (dated by TCRdb to 2019 to 2021). Context from the whole study: Collaborator samples came from the United States, Italy and Spain and covered acute and convalescent phases of COVID-19. The samples were drawn from the first 160 participants of the ongoing ImmuneRACE study and from some 1,300 subjects provided by 6 global collaborators. Where HLA class I and class II types were available, the types were taken from metadata supplied by the sample provider, not from assay-based typing. The material from the prospective study consisted of cDNA or gDNA derived from T cells, B-cell-depleted T cells, or PBMCs. The dataset comprised deeply sampled blood TCRbeta repertoires from subjects exposed to, actively infected with, or recovered from COVID-19. The repertoires were released in a freely available public database meant as a resource for research on the immune response to SARS-CoV-2. Sample metadata almost always included a de-identified subject ID, COVID-19 status, age in years and sex. What the work shows at the level of the full study, not this receptor alone: The amount of clinical and demographic metadata varied by source and participant and was provided uncurated.

A note on this clone: The target of this receptor is not known. Per-base quality was not reported, and no clone a single base away is much larger than it.

TCRbeta CDR3 regions were amplified from genomic DNA by means of the immunoSEQ Assay, a bias-controlled multiplex PCR. For the original study's pipeline: The number of nucleated cells in each sample was estimated by amplification of reference gene primers within the assay. Sequence reads were collapsed and filtered to measure the absolute abundance of every unique TCRbeta CDR3 rearrangement. Productive Simpson clonality was computed per sample as the square root of Simpson's diversity index over productive rearrangements. TCRdb provides this immuneACCESS table in a form limited to in-frame rearrangements. Some clones are lacking; in checked studies, under half of them reflect an unresolved V gene, and why the rest are absent is not known. V, J and clone size are those of that table, while D and trimming were read from the DNA. Counted in this sample were about 310,000 clones; roughly 87% of them appeared once. The top ten clones comprise 2% to 3% of the sample.

The CDR3, from cysteine to phenylalanine, totals 16 residues. Only CDR3 DNA remains: 48 bases, in frame from the first base. Relative to germline, V is 5 bases shorter and J is 4 bases shorter, with 18 bases between their ends. For CDR1 and CDR2, the germline V gene lists SGHTA and FQGNSA. Whole blood was collected in K2EDTA tubes by collaborating institutions according to the institutions' own protocols. Collaborator samples were shipped for TCRbeta analysis as frozen whole blood, isolated PBMCs, or DNA extracted from either sample type. This receptor chain uses TRBV7-2 and TRBJ2-1, with a weak D call of TRBD2 (7 bases match). The sequenced material came from peripheral blood. The origin of this receptor is a man aged 18 to 29 with active or convalescent COVID-19. CDR3 loop: CASSLLAGARYNEQFF. The sequence in DNA is TGTGCCAGCAGCCTATTGGCGGGGGCCCGATACAATGAGCAGTTCTTC.